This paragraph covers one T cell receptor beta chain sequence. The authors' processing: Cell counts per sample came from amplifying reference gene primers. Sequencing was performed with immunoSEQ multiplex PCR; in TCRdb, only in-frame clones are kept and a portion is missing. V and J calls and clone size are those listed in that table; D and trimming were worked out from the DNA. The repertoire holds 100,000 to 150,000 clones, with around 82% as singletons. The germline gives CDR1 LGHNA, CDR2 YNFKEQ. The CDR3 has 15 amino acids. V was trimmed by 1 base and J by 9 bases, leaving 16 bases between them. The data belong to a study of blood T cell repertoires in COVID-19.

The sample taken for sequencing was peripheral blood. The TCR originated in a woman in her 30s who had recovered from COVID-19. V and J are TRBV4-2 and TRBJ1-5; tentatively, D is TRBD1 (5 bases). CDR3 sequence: CASSQVPGGLWPQHF. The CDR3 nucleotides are TGTGCCAGCAGCCAAGTCCCGGGGGGATTATGGCCCCAGCATTTT.